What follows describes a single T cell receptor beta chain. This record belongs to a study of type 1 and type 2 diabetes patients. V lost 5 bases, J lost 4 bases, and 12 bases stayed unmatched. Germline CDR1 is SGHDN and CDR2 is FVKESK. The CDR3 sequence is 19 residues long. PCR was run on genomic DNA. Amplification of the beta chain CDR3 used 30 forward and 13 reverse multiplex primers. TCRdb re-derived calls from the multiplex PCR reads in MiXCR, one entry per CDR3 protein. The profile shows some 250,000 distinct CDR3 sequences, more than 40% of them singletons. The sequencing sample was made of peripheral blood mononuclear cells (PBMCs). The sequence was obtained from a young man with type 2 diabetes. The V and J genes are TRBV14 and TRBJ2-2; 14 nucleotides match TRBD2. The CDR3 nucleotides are TGTGCCAGCAGCATGAACCCCGGGACTAGCGGGAGTCGCACCGGGGAGCTGTTTTTT. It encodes CASSMNPGTSGSRTGELFF. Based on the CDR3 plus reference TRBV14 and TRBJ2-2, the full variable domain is EAGVTQFPSHSVIEKGQTVTLRCDPISGHDNLYWYRRVMGKEIKFLLHFVKESKQDESGMPNNRFLAERTGGTYSTLKVQPAELEDSGVYFCASSMNPGTSGSRTGELFFGEGSRLTVL.